This T cell receptor (beta chain) is drawn from a study of T cells in Graves' hyperthyroidism and ophthalmopathy. General observations from the study: By a 13 V-J model, ophthalmopathy was set apart from stable hyperthyroidism.

Across 18 months, stable Graves' hyperthyroidism was marked by no progression to ophthalmopathy. Together with thyroid ultrasound, orbital computed tomography, serum thyroxine and TRAb, clinical symptoms were used for diagnoses. This clonotype was counted ten times or more. Its antigen is undetermined. Trimming pared 3 bases from V and 2 bases from J, leaving 7 bases between. The CDR3 length is 13 residues. Amplification targeted TCR beta CDR3 regions from RNA transcripts. When the TCR CDR3 underwent first-round RT-PCR, the HTBI primer set was used. TCRdb re-called the multiplex PCR reads with MiXCR, one entry per CDR3 protein. The table has approximately 640,000 distinct CDR3 sequences, around 15% seen once; the top ten hold less than 4.5%.

V usage is TRBV12-3 or TRBV12-4 and J usage is TRBJ2-5; D remains ambiguous. The source is a woman aged 30 to 39 with Graves' hyperthyroidism. The material sequenced was blood. The CDR3 DNA reads as TGTGCCAGCAGTTTCGGCAGGCAAGAGACCCAGTACTTC. Protein product: CASSFGRQETQYF.